This TCR beta chain was obtained from a study of early T cells in non-severe SARS-CoV-2 infection. Overall study context: Whole-blood bulk RNA, unsorted, was sequenced, and chains were unpaired.

With respect to this clonotype: What it recognizes is unknown.

The CDR3 contains 12 residues. Trimming took 6 bases from V and 10 from J; bases not matched to a gene: 6. Germline CDR1 reads SGHTA; CDR2 reads FQGNSA. Individually, cDNA molecules had unique molecular identifiers attached to them. TCRdb called the 5' RACE reads again in MiXCR, with one record for every CDR3 protein. Found here are some 77,000 distinct CDR3 sequences, roughly 12% of them singletons; the top ten hold 1.1%. General study points: Matching with VDJdb favored anti-spike CD8 responses (missing private and CD4 specificities).

The chain employs TRBV7-2 and TRBJ2-1; the match to TRBD2 covers 7 bases. The sample was whole blood. This receptor was taken from an adult who was a healthcare worker with PCR-confirmed SARS-CoV-2 infection or an uninfected control (not recorded which). As DNA, the CDR3 is TGTGCCAGCAGAAAAACTAGCGAAGAGCAGTTCTTC. As protein: CASRKTSEEQFF. The variable domain in full, with the rest retrieved from reference TRBV7-2 and TRBJ2-1, is GAGVSQSPSNKVTEKGKDVELRCDPISGHTALYWYRQSLGQGLEFLIYFQGNSAPDKSGLPSDRFSAERTGGSVSTLTIQRTQQEDSAVYLCASRKTSEEQFFGPGTRLTVL.